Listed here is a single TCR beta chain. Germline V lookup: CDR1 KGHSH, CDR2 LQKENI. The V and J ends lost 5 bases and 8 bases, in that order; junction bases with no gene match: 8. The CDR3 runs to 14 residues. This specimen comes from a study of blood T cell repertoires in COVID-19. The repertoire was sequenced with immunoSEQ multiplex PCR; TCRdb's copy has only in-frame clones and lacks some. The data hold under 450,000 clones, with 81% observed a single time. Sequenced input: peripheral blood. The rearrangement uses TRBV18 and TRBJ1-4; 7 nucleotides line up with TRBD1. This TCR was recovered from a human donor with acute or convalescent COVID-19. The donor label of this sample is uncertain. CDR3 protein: CASSTRGQFEKLFF. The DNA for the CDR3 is TGTGCCAGCTCAACAAGGGGGCAATTCGAAAAACTGTTTTTT.